One T cell receptor (beta chain) is described in this entry. Antigen: not known. Method: immunoSEQ multiplex PCR; TCRdb's copy keeps in-frame clones and lacks some. The data contain 50,000 to 75,000 clones, about four fifths of them singletons. The data are from a study of identifying expanded T cells in peripheral blood. Regarding the study as a whole: Technical replicates showed about 1.2 changed clones; two weeks around 15; four weeks 19. Clone count variance between roughly 2-week samples rose with total template count.

Collection occurred without any documented infections or immune events in donors. CDR3 size: 14 residues. The V segment lost 3 bases and the J segment 3 bases; nucleotides outside the gene matches: 3. CDR1 is SGHTA and CDR2 is FQGNSA in the germline V gene. This TCR was sampled from a person between 18 and 69 years old in good health. The chain is built from TRBV7-2 and TRBJ2-7, with TRBD2 matching over 9 bases. Sequences were obtained from blood. The CDR3 nucleotides read TGTGCCAGCAGCTTTCTAGCGGGGTTCTACGAGCAGTACTTC. It yields the protein CASSFLAGFYEQYF.